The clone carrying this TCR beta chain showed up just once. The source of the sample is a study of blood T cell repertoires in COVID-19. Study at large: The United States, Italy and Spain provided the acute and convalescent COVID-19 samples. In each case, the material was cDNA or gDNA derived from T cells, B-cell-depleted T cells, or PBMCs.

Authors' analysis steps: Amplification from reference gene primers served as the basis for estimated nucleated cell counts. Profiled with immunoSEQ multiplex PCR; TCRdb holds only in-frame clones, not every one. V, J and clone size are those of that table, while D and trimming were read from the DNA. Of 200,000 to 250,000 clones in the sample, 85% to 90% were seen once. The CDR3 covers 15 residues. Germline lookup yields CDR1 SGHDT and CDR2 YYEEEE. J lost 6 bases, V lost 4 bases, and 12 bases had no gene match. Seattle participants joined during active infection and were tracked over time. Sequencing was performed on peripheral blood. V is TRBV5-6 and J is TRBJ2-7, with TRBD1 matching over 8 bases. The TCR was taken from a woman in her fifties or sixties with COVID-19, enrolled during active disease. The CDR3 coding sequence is TGTGCCAGCAGCCTTTTTCTGACAGGGGCCCCCGAGCAGTACTTC. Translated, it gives CASSLFLTGAPEQYF. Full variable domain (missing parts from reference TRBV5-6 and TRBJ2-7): DAGVTQSPTHLIKTRGQQVTLRCSPKSGHDTVSWYQQALGQGPQFIFQYYEEEERQRGNFPDRFSGHQFPNYSSELNVNALLLGDSALYLCASSLFLTGAPEQYFGPGTRLTVT.